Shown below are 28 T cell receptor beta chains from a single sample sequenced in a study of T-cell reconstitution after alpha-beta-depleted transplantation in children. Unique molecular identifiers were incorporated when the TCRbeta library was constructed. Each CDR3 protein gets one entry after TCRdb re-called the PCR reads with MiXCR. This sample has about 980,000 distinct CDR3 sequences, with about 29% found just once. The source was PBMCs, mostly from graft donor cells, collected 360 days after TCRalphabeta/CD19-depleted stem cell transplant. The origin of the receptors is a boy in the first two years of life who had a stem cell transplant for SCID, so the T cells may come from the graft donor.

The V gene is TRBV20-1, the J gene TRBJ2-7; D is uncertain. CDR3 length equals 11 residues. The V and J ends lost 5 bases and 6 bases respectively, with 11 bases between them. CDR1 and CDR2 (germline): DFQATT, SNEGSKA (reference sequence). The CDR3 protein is CSAAPGFEQYF. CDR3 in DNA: TGCAGTGCTGCCCCAGGCTTCGAGCAGTACTTC.

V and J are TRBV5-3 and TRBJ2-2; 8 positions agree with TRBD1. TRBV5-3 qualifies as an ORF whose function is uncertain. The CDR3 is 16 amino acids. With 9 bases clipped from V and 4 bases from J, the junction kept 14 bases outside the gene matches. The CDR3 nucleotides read TGTGCCATGGGAGGTACGACAGGGGAAGGCACCGGGGAGCTGTTTTTT. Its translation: CAMGGTTGEGTGELFF.

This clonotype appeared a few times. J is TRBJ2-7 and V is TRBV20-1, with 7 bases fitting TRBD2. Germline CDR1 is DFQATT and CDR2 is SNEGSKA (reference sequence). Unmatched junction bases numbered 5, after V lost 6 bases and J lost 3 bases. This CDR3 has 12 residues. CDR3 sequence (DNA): TGCAGTGCCAACAGCGGGGTCTACGAGCAGTACTTC. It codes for CSANSGVYEQYF.

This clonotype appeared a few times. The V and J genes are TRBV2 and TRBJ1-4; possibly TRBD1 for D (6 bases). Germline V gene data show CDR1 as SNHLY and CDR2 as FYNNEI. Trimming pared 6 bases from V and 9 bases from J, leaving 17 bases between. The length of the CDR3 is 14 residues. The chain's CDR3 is CASSRTPQGKKLFF. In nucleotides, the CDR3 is TGTGCCAGCAGCCGGACGCCCCAGGGGAAAAAACTGTTTTTT.

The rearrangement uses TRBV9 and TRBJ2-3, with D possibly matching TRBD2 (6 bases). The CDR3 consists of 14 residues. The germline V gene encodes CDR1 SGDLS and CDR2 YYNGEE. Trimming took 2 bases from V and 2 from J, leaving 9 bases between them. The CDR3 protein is CASSVSGHTDTQYF. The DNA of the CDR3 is TGTGCCAGCAGCGTTAGCGGTCACACAGATACGCAGTATTTT.

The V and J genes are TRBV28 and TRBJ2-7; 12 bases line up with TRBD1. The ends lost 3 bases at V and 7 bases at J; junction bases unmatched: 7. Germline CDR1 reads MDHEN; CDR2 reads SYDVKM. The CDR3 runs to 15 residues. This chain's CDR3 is CASSFVGQGAGEQYF. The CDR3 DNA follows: TGTGCCAGCAGTTTTGTGGGACAGGGGGCGGGGGAGCAGTACTTC.

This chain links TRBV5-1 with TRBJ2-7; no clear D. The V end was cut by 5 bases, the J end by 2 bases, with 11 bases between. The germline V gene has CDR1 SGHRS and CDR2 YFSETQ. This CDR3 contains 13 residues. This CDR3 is CASREQQTYEQYF. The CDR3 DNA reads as TGCGCCAGCAGGGAACAGCAGACCTACGAGCAGTACTTC.

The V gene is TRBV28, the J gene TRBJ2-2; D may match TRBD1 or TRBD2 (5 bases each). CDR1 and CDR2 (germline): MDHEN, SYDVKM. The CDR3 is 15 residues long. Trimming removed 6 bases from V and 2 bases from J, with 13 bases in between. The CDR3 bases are TGTGCCAGCAGGGGGACGGTTGTTAACACCGGGGAGCTGTTTTTT. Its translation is CASRGTVVNTGELFF.

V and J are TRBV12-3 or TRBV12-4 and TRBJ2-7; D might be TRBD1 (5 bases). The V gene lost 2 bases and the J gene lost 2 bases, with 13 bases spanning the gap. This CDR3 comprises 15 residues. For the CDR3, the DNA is TGTGCCAGCAGTTTACCAGGGCACGGTCCCTACGAGCAGTACTTC. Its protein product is CASSLPGHGPYEQYF.

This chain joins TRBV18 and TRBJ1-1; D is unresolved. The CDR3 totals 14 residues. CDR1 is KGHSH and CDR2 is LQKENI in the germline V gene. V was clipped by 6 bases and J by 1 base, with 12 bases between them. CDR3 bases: TGTGCCAGCTCCCCGAGGAGGCCGAACACTGAAGCTTTCTTT. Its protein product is CASSPRRPNTEAFF.

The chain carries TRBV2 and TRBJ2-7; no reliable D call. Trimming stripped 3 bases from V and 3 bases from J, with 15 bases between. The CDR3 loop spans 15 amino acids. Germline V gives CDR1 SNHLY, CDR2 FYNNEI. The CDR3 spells CASSDPWGSGYEQYF. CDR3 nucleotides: TGTGCCAGCAGTGACCCCTGGGGTAGTGGCTACGAGCAGTACTTC.

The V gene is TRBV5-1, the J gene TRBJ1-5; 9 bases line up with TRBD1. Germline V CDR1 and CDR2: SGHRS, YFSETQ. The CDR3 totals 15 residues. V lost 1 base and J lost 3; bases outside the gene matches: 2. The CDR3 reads CASSLWTGDNQPQHF. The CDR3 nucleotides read TGCGCCAGCAGCTTGTGGACAGGGGACAATCAGCCCCAGCATTTT.

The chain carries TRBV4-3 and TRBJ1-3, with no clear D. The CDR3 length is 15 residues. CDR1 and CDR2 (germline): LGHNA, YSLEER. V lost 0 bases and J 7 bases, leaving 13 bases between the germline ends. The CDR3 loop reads CASSQDAGVWNTIYF. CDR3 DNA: TGCGCCAGCAGCCAAGATGCAGGCGTCTGGAACACCATATATTTT.

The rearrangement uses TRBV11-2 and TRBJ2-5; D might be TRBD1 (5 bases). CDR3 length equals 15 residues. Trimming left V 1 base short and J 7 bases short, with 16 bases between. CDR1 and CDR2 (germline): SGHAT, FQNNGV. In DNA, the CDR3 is TGTGCCAGCAGCTTAGGGCAGGGCCGGTGGATGACCCAGTACTTC. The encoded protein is CASSLGQGRWMTQYF.

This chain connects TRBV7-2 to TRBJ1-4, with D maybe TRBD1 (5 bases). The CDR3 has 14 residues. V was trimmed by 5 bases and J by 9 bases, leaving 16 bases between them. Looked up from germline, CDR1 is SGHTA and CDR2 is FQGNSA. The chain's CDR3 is CASSPGPPQKKLFF. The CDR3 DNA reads TGTGCCAGCAGCCCGGGACCACCGCAAAAAAAACTGTTTTTT.

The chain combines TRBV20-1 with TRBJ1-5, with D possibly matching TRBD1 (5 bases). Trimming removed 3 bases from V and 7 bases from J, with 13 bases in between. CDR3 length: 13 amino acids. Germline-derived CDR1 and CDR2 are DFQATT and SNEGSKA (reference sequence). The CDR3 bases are TGCAGTGCTAGTGTCGGGGGGGGACAGCCCCAGCATTTT. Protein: CSASVGGGQPQHF.

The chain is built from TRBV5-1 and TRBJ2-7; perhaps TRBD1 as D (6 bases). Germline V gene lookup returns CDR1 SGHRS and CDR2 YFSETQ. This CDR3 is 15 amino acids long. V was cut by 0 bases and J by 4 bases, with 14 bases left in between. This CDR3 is CASSLGTGYGYEQYF. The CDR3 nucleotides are TGCGCCAGCAGCTTGGGCACAGGGTATGGGTACGAGCAGTACTTC. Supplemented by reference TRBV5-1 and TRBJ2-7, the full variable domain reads KAGVTQTPRYLIKTRGQQVTLSCSPISGHRSVSWYQQTPGQGLQFLFEYFSETQRNKGNFPGRFSGRQFSNSRSEMNVSTLELGDSALYLCASSLGTGYGYEQYFGPGTRLTVT.

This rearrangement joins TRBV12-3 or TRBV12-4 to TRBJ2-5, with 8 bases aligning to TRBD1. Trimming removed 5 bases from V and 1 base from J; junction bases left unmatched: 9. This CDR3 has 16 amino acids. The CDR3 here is CASSIFRDRLQETQYF. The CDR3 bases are TGTGCCAGCAGTATTTTCCGGGACAGGCTCCAAGAGACCCAGTACTTC.

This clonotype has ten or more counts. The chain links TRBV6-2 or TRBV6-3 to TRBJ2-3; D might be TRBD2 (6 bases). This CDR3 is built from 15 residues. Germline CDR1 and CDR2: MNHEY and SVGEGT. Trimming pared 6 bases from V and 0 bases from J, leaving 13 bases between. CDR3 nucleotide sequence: TGTGCCAGCAGACGCGGGAACCCTAGCACAGATACGCAGTATTTT. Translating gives CASRRGNPSTDTQYF.

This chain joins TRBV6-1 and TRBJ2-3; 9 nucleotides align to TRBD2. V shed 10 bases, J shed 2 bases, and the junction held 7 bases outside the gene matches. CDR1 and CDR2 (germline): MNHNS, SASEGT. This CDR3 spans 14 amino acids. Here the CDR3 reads CAIQVAGDTDTQYF. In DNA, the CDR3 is TGTGCCATCCAGGTAGCGGGGGACACAGATACGCAGTATTTT.

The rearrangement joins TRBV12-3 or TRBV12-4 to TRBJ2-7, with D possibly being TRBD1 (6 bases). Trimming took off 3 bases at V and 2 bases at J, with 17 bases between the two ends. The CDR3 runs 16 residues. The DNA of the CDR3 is TGTGCCAGCAGTTTTCGAACGGGACACCGGACCTACGAGCAGTACTTC. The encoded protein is CASSFRTGHRTYEQYF.

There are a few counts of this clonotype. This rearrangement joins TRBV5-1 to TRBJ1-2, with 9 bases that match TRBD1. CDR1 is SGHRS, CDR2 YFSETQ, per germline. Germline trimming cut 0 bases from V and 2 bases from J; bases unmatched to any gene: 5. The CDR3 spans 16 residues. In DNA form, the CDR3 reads TGCGCCAGCAGCTTGGGAATCGGGACAGGGAACTATGGCTACACCTTC. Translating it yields CASSLGIGTGNYGYTF.

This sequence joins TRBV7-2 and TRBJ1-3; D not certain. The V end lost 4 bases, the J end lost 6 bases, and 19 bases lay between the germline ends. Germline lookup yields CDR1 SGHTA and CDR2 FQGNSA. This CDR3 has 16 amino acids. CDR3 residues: CASSSRSNSKPNTIYF. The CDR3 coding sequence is TGTGCCAGCAGCTCCCGGTCTAACAGTAAACCAAACACCATATATTTT.

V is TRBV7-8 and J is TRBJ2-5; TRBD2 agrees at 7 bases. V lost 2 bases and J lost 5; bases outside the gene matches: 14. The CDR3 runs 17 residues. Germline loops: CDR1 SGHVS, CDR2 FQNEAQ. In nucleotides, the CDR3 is TGTGCCAGCAGCTTACATTCGTGGCGGGGGAGCTGGGAGACCCAGTACTTC. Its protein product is CASSLHSWRGSWETQYF.

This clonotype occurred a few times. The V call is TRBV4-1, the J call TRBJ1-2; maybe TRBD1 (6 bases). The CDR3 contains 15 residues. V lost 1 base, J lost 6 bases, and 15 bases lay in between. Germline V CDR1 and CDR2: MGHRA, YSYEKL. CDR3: CASSQAPQGPDGYTF. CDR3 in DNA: TGCGCCAGCAGCCAAGCTCCACAGGGCCCGGATGGCTACACCTTC.

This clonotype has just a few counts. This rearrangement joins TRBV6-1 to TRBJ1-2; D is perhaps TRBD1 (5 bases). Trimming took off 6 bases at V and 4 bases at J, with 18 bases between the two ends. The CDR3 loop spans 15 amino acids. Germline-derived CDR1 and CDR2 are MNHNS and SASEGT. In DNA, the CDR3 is TGTGCCAGCAGCCAATACCGGGGACTTTTCTATGGCTACACCTTC. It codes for CASSQYRGLFYGYTF.

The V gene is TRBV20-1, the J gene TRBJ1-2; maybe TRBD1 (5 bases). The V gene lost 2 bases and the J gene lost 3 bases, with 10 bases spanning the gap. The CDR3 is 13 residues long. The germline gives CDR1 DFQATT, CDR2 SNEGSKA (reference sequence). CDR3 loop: CSARRDSDYGYTF. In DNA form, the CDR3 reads TGCAGTGCTAGAAGGGACTCTGACTATGGCTACACCTTC.

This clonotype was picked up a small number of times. The CDR3 DNA sequence: TGCAGTGCTAGCCTACAGACAGGGGCGAGGGGCTACACCTTC. Protein product: CSASLQTGARGYTF. The chain has TRBV20-1 and TRBJ1-2; 8 bases map to TRBD1. With V trimmed by 3 bases and J by 8 bases, 11 bases remained unmatched. The CDR3 contains 14 residues. Germline V gives CDR1 DFQATT, CDR2 SNEGSKA (reference sequence).